One and the same sample provided the 7 T cell receptor beta chains below, sequenced in a study of human T cells and chemical hapten exposure. Time point indicated: pre-sensitization, week 0. Stated treatment: therapeutic diphenylcyclopropenone sensitization with weekly scalp DPC. TCRdb fed the RACE reads into MiXCR, producing one record per CDR3 protein. Here the sample spans 180,000 or so distinct CDR3 sequences, more than 25% being singletons. Sequenced here: whole blood, sampled in connection with sensitization to the hapten diphenylcyclopropenone (DPC). These receptors were taken from a woman aged 30 to 39 with alopecia areata. Some clones in this sample may be carry-over from other donors' samples.

The table lists this clonotype with a few counts. CDR3 residues: CASSLVTPPGHEQFF. The CDR3 coding sequence is TGTGCCAGCAGTTTAGTGACCCCCCCGGGACATGAGCAGTTCTTC. The gene calls are TRBV28 and TRBJ2-1, with D perhaps being TRBD1 or TRBD2 (5 bases each). Trimming removed 2 bases at V and 8 bases at J, with 16 bases between. CDR3 length equals 15 residues. Per germline, CDR1 MDHEN and CDR2 SYDVKM.

The CDR3 region is CASSSILQGEPYEQYF. The CDR3 nucleotides read TGTGCCAGCAGCTCGATATTACAGGGCGAACCCTACGAGCAGTACTTC. V gene TRBV7-2 combines with J gene TRBJ2-7, with D possibly being TRBD1 (6 bases). The length of the CDR3 is 16 residues. The germline V gene has CDR1 SGHTA and CDR2 FQGNSA. With 4 bases removed from V and 2 bases from J, the gap between germline ends came to 18 bases.

The chain carries TRBV27 and TRBJ2-3; 12 bases align to TRBD2. The J segment lost 1 base and the V segment lost 5 bases, leaving 10 bases of the junction unmatched. CDR3 length equals 18 residues. Looked up from germline, CDR1 is MNHEY and CDR2 is SMNVEV (reference sequence). This CDR3 is CASSTYGGLAGRTDTQYF. DNA of the CDR3: TGTGCCAGCAGTACTTATGGGGGACTAGCGGGCCGCACAGATACGCAGTATTTT.

J is TRBJ2-3 and V is TRBV20-1; D unresolved. CDR1 is DFQATT, CDR2 SNEGSKA, per germline (reference sequence). This CDR3 is built from 14 residues. V was pared by 0 bases and J by 0 bases, with 7 bases between. CDR3 in amino acids: CSARDVHSTDTQYF. The CDR3, as DNA: TGCAGTGCTAGAGATGTCCACAGCACAGATACGCAGTATTTT.

The chain carries TRBV7-2 and TRBJ2-3, with unresolved D. This CDR3 is built from 13 residues. V was cut by 5 bases and J by 6 bases, with 12 bases left in between. Germline CDR1 reads SGHTA; CDR2 reads FQGNSA. The CDR3 coding sequence is TGTGCCAGCAGCCCCCGTTACGGTGATACGCAGTATTTT. Amino acid sequence: CASSPRYGDTQYF.

The sample holds a few counts of this clonotype. DNA for the CDR3: TGCAGCGTTGAACCGGGGCAGACGAACACCGGGGAGCTGTTTTTT. Translation gives CSVEPGQTNTGELFF. V gene TRBV29-1 combines with J gene TRBJ2-2; D is possibly TRBD1 or TRBD2 (5 bases each). V lost 2 bases and J lost 0, with 10 bases in between. This CDR3 is built from 15 residues. The germline CDR1 and CDR2 sequences are SQVTM and ANQGSEA.

The J gene is TRBJ2-2, the V gene TRBV12-3 or TRBV12-4, with D perhaps TRBD2 (6 bases). V shed 7 bases and J shed 0 bases, with 9 bases lying between them. The CDR3 is 14 residues long. The CDR3 nucleotides read TGTGCCAGCACCAGGGACTCGAACACCGGGGAGCTGTTTTTT. This translates into CASTRDSNTGELFF.